This TCR beta chain derives from a study of technical replicates of blood from several donors. This clone appeared once. Sequencing was performed with immunoSEQ multiplex PCR; in TCRdb, only in-frame clones are kept and a portion is missing. The sample yields about 73,000 clones, approximately 93% seen once. Per the germline V gene, CDR1 is ENHRY and CDR2 is SYGVKD. Trimming cost V 7 bases and J 4 bases, with 8 bases left between them. The CDR3 contains 12 residues. J is TRBJ1-3 and V is TRBV10-3; D is unresolved. Sequenced: T cells isolated from PBMCs. The sequence was collected from a human donor in good health. The CDR3 region is CAIMAAGNTIYF. In nucleotides, the CDR3 is TGTGCCATCATGGCGGCCGGAAACACCATATATTTT.